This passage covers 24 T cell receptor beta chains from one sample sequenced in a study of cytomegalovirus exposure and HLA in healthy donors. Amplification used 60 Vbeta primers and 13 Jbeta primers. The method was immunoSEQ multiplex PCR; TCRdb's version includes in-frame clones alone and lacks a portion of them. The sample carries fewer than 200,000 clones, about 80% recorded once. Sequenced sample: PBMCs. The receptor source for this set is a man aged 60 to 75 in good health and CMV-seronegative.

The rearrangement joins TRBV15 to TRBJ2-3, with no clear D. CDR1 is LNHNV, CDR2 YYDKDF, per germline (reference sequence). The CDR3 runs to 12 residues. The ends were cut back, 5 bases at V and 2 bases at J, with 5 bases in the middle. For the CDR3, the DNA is TGTGCCACCAGCCCAAACACAGATACGCAGTATTTT. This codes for CATSPNTDTQYF.

CDR3 nucleotides: TGTGCCAGCAGCTTAGACCAGGGCCTCACTGAAGCTTTCTTT. This codes for CASSLDQGLTEAFF. This chain links TRBV7-9 with TRBJ1-1; the D gene is possibly TRBD1 (5 bases). The ends were cut back, 1 base at V and 4 bases at J, with 10 bases in the middle. The CDR3 has 14 amino acids. Germline CDR1 is SEHNR and CDR2 is FQNEAQ (reference sequence).

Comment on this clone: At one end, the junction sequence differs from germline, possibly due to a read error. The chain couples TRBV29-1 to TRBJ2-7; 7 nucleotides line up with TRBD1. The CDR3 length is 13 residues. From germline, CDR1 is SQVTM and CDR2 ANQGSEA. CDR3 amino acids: CSVQDRANYEQYF. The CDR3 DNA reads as TGCAGCGTTCAAGACAGGGCGAACTACGAGCAGTACTTC.

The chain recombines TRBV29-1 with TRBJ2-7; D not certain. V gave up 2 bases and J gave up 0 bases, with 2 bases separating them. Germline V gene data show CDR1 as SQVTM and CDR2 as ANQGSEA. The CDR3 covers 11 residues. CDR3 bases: TGCAGCGTTGAACTCTCCTACGAGCAGTACTTC. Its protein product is CSVELSYEQYF.

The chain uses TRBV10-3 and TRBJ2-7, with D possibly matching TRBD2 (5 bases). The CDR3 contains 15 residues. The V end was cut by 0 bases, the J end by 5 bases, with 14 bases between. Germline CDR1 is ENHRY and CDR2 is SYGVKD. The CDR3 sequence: CAISESRGQTHEQYF. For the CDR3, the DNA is TGTGCCATCAGTGAGTCGAGAGGGCAAACCCACGAGCAGTACTTC.

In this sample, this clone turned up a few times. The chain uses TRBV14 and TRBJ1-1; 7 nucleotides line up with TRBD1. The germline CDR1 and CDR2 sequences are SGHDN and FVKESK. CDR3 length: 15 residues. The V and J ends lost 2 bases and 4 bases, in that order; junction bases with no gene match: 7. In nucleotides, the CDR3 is TGTGCCAGCAGCCAAAACAGACAGGGTGGCACTGAAGCTTTCTTT. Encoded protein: CASSQNRQGGTEAFF.

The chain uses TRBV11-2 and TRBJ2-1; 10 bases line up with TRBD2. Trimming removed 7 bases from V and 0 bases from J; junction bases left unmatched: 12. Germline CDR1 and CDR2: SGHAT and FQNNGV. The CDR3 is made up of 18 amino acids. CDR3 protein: CASTPGSGRTSSYNEQFF. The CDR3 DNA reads TGTGCCAGCACCCCAGGTAGCGGGAGGACAAGCTCCTACAATGAGCAGTTCTTC.

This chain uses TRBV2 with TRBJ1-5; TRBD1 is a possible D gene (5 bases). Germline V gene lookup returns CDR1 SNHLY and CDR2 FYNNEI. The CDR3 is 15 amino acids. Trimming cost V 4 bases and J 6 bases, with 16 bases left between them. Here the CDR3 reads CASSVPEGSTQPQHF. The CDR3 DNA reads TGTGCCAGCAGTGTGCCGGAGGGGAGTACTCAGCCCCAGCATTTT.

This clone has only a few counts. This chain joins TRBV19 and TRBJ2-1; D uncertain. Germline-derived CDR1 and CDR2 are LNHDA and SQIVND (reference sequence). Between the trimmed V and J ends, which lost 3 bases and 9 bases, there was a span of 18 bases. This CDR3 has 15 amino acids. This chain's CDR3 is CASSITTPRVSEQFF. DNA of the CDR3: TGTGCCAGTAGTATTACTACCCCTCGGGTGAGTGAGCAGTTCTTC.

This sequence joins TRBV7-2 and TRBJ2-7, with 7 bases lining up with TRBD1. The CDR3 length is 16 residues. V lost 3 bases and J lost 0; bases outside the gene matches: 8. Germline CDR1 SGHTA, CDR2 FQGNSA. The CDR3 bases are TGTGCCAGCAGCTTTCTCTCGACAGGGCGCTCCTACGAGCAGTACTTC. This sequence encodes CASSFLSTGRSYEQYF.

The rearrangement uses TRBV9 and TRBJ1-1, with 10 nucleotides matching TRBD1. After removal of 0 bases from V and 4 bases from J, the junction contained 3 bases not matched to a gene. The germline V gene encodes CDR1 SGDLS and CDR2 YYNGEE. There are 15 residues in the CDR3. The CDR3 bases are TGTGCCAGCAGCGTAGCTAGGACAGGGGGCACTGAAGCTTTCTTT. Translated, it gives CASSVARTGGTEAFF.

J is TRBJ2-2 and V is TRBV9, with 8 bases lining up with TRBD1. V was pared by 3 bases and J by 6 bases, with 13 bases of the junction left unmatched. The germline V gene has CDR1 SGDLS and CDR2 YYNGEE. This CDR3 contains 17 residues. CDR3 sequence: CASSGGRTGKRAGELFF. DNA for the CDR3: TGTGCCAGCAGCGGAGGTAGGACAGGGAAGAGGGCCGGGGAGCTGTTTTTT. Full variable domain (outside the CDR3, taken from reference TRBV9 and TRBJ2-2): DSGVTQTPKHLITATGQRVTLRCSPRSGDLSVYWYQQSLDQGLQFLIQYYNGEERAKGNILERFSAQQFPDLHSELNLSSLELGDSALYFCASSGGRTGKRAGELFFGEGSRLTVL.

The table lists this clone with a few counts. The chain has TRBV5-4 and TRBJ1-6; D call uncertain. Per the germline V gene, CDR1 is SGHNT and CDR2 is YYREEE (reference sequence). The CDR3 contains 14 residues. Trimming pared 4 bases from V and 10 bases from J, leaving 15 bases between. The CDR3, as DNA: TGTGCCAGCAGCCAAGTGGGCGCAGCCTCACCCCTCCACTTT. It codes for CASSQVGAASPLHF.

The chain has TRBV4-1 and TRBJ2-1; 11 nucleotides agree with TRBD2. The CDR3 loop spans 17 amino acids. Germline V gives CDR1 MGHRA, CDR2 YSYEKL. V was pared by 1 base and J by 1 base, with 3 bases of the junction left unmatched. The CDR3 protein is CASSQVTSGASYNEQFF. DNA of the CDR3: TGCGCCAGCAGCCAAGTGACTAGCGGGGCTTCCTACAATGAGCAGTTCTTC.

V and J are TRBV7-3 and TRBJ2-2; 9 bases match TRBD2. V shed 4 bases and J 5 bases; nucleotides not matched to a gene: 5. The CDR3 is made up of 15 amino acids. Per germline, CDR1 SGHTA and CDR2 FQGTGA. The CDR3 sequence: CASSSQGLATGELFF. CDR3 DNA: TGTGCCAGCAGCTCCCAGGGACTAGCAACCGGGGAGCTGTTTTTT.

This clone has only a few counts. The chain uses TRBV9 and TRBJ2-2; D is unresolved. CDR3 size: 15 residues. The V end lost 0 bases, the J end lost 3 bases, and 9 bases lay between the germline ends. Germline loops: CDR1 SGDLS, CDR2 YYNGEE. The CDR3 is CASSVELRYTGELFF. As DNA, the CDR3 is TGTGCCAGCAGCGTAGAGTTGAGATACACCGGGGAGCTGTTTTTT.

In DNA form, the CDR3 reads TGTGCCAGCAGCCCCAGGGCGGGGGGAAGCACAGATACGCAGTATTTT. Residues: CASSPRAGGSTDTQYF. The chain recombines TRBV7-6 with TRBJ2-3; 8 bases map to TRBD2. The V gene end was trimmed by 5 bases and the J gene end by 0 bases; junction bases not matched to a gene: 7. The CDR3 covers 16 residues. Per the germline V gene, CDR1 is SGHVS and CDR2 is FNYEAQ.

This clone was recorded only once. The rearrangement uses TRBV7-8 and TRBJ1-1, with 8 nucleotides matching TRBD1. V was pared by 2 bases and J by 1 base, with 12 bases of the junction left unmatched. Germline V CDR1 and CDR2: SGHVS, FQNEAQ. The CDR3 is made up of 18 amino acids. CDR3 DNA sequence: TGTGCCAGCAGCTTAAGATCAGGGGGCGCGAGTGGGAACACTGAAGCTTTCTTT. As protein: CASSLRSGGASGNTEAFF.

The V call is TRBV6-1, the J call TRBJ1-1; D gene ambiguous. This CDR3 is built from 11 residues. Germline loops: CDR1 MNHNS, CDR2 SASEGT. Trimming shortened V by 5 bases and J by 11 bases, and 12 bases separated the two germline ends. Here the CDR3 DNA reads TGTGCCAGCAGTTTTGTACACCAGGCTTTCTTT. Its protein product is CASSFVHQAFF.

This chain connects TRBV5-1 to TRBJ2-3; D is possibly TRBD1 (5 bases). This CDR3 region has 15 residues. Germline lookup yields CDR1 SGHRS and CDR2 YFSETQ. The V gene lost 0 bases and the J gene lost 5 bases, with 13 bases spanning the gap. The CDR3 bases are TGCGCCAGCAGCTTGGAAGGGGCGTTGGGAGATACGCAGTATTTT. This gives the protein CASSLEGALGDTQYF.

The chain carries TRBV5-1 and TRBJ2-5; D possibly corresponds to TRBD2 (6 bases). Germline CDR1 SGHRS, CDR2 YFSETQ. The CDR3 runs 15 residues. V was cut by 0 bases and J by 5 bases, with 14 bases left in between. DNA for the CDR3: TGCGCCAGCAGCTTGGAGGGACGGGAGTGGGAGACCCAGTACTTC. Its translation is CASSLEGREWETQYF.

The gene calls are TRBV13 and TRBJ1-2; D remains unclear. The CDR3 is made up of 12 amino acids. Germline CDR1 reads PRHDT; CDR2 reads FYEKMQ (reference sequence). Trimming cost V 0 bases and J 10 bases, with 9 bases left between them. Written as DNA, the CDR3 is TGTGCCAGCAGCTTAGGCCGCGGTCCCTACACCTTC. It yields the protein CASSLGRGPYTF.

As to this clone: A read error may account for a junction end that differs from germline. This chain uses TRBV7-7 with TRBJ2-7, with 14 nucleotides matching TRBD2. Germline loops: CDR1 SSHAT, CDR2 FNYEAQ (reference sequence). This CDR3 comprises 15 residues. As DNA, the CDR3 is TGTGCTAGCAGCTCCGGACTAGCGGGGGGTAACGAGCAGTACTTC. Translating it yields CASSSGLAGGNEQYF.

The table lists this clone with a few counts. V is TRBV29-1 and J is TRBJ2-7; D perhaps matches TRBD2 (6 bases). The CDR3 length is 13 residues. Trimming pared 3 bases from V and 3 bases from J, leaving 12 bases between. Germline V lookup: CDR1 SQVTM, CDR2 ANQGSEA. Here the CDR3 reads CSVEALGGYEQYF. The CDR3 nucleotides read TGCAGCGTTGAGGCCTTGGGGGGCTACGAGCAGTACTTC.